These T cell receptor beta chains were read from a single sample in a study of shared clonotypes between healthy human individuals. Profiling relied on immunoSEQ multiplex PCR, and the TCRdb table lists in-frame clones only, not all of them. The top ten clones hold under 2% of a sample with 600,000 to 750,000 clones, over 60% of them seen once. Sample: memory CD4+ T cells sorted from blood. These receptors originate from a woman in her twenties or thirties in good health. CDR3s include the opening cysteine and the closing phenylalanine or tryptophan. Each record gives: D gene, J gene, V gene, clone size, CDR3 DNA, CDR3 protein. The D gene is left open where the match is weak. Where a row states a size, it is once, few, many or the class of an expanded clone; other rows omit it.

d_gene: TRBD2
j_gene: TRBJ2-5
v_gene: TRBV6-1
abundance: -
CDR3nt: TGTGCCAGCACCGTGACCGGGGGGAGGACCCAGTACTTC
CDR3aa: CASTVTGGRTQYF

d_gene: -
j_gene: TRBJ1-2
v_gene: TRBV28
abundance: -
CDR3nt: TGTGCCAGCACCTCCGGATACAGAAACTATGGCTACACCTTC
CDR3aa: CASTSGYRNYGYTF

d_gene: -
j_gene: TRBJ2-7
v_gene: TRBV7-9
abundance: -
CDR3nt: TGTGCCAGCAGCGGCGCGGGACTCTCGCCCTACGAGCAGTACTTC
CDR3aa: CASSGAGLSPYEQYF

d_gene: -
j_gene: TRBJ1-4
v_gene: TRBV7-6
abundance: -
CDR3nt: TGTGCCAGCAGCCTCCCCAGGGGTGAAAAACTGTTTTTT
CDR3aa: CASSLPRGEKLFF

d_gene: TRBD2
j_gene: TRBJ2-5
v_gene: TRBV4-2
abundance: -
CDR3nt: TGTGCCAGCAGCCGCCCGGGACCGGGAGGATGGGAGACCCAGTACTTC
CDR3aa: CASSRPGPGGWETQYF

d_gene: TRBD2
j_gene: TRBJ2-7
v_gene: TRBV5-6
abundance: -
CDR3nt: TGTGCCAGCAGCTCAATTGGGCAGGAGCGGGGCGAGCAGTACTTC
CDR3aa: CASSSIGQERGEQYF

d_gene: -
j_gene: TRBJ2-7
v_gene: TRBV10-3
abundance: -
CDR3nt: TGTGCCATCAGCTCCGGCCGTACAGGGACCACGGGGGAGCAGTACTTC
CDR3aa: CAISSGRTGTTGEQYF

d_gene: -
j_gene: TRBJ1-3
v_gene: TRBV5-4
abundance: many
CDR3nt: TGTGCCAGCAGCTGGGGGGTCTCTGGAAACACCATATATTTT
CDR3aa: CASSWGVSGNTIYF

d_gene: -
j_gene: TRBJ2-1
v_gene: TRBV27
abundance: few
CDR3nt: TGTGCCAGCAGGGGGCGCGGAGGCATAAATGAGCAGTTCTTC
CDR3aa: CASRGRGGINEQFF

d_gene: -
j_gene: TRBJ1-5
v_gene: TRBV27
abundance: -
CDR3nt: TGTGCCAGCCGAAAGGGACATCTCAGCAATCAGCCCCAGCATTTT
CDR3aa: CASRKGHLSNQPQHF

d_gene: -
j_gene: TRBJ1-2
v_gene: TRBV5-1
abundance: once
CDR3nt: TGCGCCAGCAGTCGGGGGGTAACGGGCTATGGCTACACCTTC
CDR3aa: CASSRGVTGYGYTF

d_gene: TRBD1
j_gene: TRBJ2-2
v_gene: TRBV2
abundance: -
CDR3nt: TGTGCCAGCAGTGGACAGGGGCCTTCCACCGGGGAGCTGTTTTTT
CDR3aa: CASSGQGPSTGELFF

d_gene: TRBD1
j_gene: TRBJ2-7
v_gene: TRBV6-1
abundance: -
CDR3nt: TGTGCCAGGAGCCAAAAGGGGGCTGGGGCACACGAGCAGTACTTC
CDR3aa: CARSQKGAGAHEQYF

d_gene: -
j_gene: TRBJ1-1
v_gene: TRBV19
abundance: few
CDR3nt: TGTGCCAGTAGTATCCGCTTGAACACTGAAGCTTTCTTT
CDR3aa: CASSIRLNTEAFF

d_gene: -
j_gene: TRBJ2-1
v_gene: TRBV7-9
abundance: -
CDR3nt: TGTGCCAGCAGCTTAGGATGGGGGGACAGCAATGAGCAGTTCTTC
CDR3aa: CASSLGWGDSNEQFF

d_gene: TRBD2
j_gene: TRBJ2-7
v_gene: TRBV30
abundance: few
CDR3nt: TGTGCCTGGAGACGCCCAGCGGGGGAAGAGCAGTACTTC
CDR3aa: CAWRRPAGEEQYF

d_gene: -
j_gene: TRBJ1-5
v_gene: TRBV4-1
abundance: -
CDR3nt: TGCGCCAGCAGCCAAGTTCCTGGGGACAATCAGCCCCAGCATTTT
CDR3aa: CASSQVPGDNQPQHF

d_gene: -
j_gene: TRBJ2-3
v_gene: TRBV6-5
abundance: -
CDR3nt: TGTGCCAGCAGTTTGGGGGGATCTAGCACAGATACGCAGTATTTT
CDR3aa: CASSLGGSSTDTQYF

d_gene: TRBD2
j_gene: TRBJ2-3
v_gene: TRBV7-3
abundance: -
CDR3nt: TGTGCCAGCAGCCAGGCGGCGGGAGTTATTACAGATACGCAGTATTTT
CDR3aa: CASSQAAGVITDTQYF

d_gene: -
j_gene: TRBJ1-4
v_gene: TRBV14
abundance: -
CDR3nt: TGTGCCAGCAGCCAAGGTCTTCCCTCGGGGGGCGCGAGGCTGTTTTTT
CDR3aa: CASSQGLPSGGARLFF

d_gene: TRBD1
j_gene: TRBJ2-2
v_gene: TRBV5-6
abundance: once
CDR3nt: TGTGCCAGCAGTCCGGACAGGGGGCTCACCGGGGAGCTGTTTTTT
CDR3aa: CASSPDRGLTGELFF

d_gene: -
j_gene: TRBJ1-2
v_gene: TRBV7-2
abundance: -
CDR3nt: TGTGCCAGCAGCGAGGGACCAGGAATAGGCGGCTACACCTTC
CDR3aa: CASSEGPGIGGYTF

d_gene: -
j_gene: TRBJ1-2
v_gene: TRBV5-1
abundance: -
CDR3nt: TGCGCCAGCAGCCTGGGGTTTACCCTCGAGGGCTACACCTTC
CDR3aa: CASSLGFTLEGYTF

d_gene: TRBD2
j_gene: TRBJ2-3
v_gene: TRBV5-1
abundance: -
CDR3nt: TGCGCCAGCAGCTCCACACTAGCGGGAGGGGGTACAGATACGCAGTATTTT
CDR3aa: CASSSTLAGGGTDTQYF

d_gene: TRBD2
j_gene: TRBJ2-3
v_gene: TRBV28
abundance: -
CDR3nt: TGTGCCAGCAGTTACGGCGGGAGTGCCTCAGATACGCAGTATTTT
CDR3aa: CASSYGGSASDTQYF

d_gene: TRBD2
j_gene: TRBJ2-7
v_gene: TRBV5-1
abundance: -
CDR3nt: TGCGCCAGCAGCTGGGTAGCGGGACCGTACGAGCAGTACTTC
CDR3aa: CASSWVAGPYEQYF

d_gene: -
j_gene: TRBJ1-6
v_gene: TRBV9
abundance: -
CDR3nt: TGTGCCAGCAGCGTCCGGGGCTCCTATAATTCACCCCTCCACTTT
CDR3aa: CASSVRGSYNSPLHF

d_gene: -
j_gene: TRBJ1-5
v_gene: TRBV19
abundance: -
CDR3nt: TGTGCCAGTAGTATACAGGGGTGGAATCAGCCCCAGCATTTT
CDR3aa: CASSIQGWNQPQHF

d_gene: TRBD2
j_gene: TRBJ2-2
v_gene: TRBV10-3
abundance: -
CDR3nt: TGTGCCATCAGTGACAGCGGGAGGAGGCACACCGGGGAGCTGTTTTTT
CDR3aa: CAISDSGRRHTGELFF

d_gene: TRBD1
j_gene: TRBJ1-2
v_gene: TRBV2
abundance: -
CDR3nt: TGTGCCAGCGAAGCCGGGACAGGGGGTTCGGATGGCTACACCTTC
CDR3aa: CASEAGTGGSDGYTF

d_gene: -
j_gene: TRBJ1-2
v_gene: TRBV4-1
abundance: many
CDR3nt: TGCGCCAGCAGCCAAGGGAGGGAGAACTATGGCTACACCTTC
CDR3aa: CASSQGRENYGYTF

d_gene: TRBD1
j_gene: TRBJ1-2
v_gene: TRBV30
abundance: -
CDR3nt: TGTGCCTGGAGCAGGACAGGCCTTAACTATGGCTACACCTTC
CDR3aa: CAWSRTGLNYGYTF

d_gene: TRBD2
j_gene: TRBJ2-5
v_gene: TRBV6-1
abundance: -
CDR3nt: TGTGCCAGCAGTGAATGGACACTAGCGGCCCAACAAGAGACCCAGTACTTC
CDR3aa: CASSEWTLAAQQETQYF

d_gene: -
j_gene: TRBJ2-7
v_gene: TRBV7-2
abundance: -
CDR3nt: TGTGCCAGCAGCTTAGTTACGGGAAGCTACGAGCAGTACTTC
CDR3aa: CASSLVTGSYEQYF

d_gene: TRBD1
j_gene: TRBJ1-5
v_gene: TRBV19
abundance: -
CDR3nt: TGTGCCAGTAGTCCCCTGGGGACAGGGCTAGAGCAGCCCCAGCATTTT
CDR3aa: CASSPLGTGLEQPQHF

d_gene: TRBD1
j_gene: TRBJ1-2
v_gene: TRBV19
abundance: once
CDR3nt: TGTGCCAGTAGTCACAGGGGGCCAGTATATGGCTACACCTTC
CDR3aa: CASSHRGPVYGYTF

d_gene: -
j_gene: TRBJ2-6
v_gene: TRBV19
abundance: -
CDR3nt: TGTGCCAGTAGTATTTGGAGGTCTCCCTCTGGGGCCAACGTCCTGACTTTC
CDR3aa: CASSIWRSPSGANVLTF

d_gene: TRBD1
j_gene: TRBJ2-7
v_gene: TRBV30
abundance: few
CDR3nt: TGTGCCTGGAGTCGGGTGGGACAGGGGTCCTACGAGCAGTACTTC
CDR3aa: CAWSRVGQGSYEQYF

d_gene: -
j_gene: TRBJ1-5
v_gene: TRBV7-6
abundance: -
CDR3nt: TGTGCCAGCAGCTTAGCGCTTGCTCAGCCCCAGCATTTT
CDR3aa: CASSLALAQPQHF

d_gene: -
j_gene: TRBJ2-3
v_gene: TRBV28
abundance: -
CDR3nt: TGTGCCAGCAGTACGCCAAGCCCAGATACGCAGTATTTT
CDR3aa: CASSTPSPDTQYF

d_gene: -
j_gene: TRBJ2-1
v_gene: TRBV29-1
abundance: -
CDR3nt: TGCAGCGTTTGGGCACCCCTCTACAATGAGCAGTTCTTC
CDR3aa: CSVWAPLYNEQFF

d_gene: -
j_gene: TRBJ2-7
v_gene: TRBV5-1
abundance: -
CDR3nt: TGCGCCAGCAGCTTGGGCCACAGGGATTCCTACGAGCAGTACTTC
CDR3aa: CASSLGHRDSYEQYF

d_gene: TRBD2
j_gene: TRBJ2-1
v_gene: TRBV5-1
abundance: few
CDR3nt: TGCGCCAGCAGCGGGCGGCGGGGGAGCTCCTACAATGAGCAGTTCTTC
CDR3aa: CASSGRRGSSYNEQFF

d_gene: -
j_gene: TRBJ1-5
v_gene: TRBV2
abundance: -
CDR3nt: TGTGCCAGCAGTGAAGAGGCAGGGGGCAATCAGCCCCAGCATTTT
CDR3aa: CASSEEAGGNQPQHF

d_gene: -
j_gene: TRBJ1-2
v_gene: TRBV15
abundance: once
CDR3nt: TGTGCCACCAGCAGTACAGGGAGCTATGGCTACACCTTC
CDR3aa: CATSSTGSYGYTF

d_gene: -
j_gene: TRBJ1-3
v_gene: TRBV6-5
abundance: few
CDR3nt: TGTGCCAGCAGAGACTGGGCGGGAAACACCATATATTTT
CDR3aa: CASRDWAGNTIYF

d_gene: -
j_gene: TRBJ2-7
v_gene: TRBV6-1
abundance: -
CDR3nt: TGTGCCAGCAGTACAGAGGGAGTGTACTTC
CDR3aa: CASSTEGVYF

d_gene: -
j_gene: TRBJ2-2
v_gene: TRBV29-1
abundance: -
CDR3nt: TGCAGCCGAGAAGAGGGTGGCACCGGGGAGCTGTTTTTT
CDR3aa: CSREEGGTGELFF

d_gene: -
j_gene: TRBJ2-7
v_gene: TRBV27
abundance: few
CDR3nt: TGTGCCAGCAGTTTCTCGGCAGCCTCTTTTGAGGAGCAGTACTTC
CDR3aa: CASSFSAASFEEQYF

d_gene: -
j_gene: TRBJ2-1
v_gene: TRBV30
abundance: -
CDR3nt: -
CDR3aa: CAWSSSGGTMSSSSRRPFF

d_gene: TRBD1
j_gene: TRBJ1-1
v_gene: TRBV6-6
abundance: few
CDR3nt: TGTGCCAGCAGTTACTCTCAACAGGGGGCGTCGGGAGCTTTCTTT
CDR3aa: CASSYSQQGASGAFF

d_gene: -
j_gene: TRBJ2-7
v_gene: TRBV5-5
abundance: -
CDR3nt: TGTGCCAGCAGCCTCTCACATGGGAGGGGGGACGAGCAGTACTTC
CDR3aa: CASSLSHGRGDEQYF

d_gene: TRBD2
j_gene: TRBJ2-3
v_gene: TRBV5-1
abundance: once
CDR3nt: TGCGCCAGCAGCTTGGAAGTAGAGCGGGGGGGCACAGATACGCAGTATTTT
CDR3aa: CASSLEVERGGTDTQYF

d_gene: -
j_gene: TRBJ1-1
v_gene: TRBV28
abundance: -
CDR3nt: TGTGCCAGCAGGTACGCGCCCGGCATGAACACTGAAGCTTTCTTT
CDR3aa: CASRYAPGMNTEAFF

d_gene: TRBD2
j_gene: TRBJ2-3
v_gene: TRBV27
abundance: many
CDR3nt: TGTGCCAGCACCTCGGGGCTAGCGGGAACTGATACGCAGTATTTT
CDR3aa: CASTSGLAGTDTQYF

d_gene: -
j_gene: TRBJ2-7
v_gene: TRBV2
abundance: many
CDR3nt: TGTGCCAGCAGCCTTGCCCGAAGGGAGGAGCAGTACTTC
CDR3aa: CASSLARREEQYF

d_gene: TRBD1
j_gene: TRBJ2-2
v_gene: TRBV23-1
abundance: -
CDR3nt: TGCGCCAGCAGTCTAGGACAGGGTCTATATGCCGGGGAGCTGTTTTTT
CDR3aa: CASSLGQGLYAGELFF

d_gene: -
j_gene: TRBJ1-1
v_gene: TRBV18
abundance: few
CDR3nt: TGTGCCAGCTCACCACCTAATAGAGACAGTAACACTGAAGCTTTCTTT
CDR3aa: CASSPPNRDSNTEAFF

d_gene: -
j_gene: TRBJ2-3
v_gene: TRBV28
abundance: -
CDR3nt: TGTGCCAGCAGTTTATTGGGAGGAGGGACAGATACGCAGTATTTT
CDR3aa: CASSLLGGGTDTQYF